This T cell receptor beta chain was identified in a study of shared T cell receptors in the human thymus. The method was immunoSEQ multiplex PCR; TCRdb's version includes in-frame clones alone and lacks a portion of them. The table shows more than 550,000 clones, with around 87% occurring only once. The germline CDR1 and CDR2 sequences are MNHEY and SVGAGI. This CDR3 has 15 residues. With V trimmed by 2 bases and J by 2 bases, 4 bases remained unmatched. These same data were also listed under a study on human thymus T cells. That publication notes: Thymic tissue was derived from resections collected during corrective heart surgery. Thymic repertoires overlap heavily among unrelated individuals, related research has reported.

The receptor comes from a boy in the first two years of life with a congenital heart defect. Sequencing was performed on thymocytes. V and J are TRBV6-5 and TRBJ2-5; 8 bases line up with TRBD1. The CDR3 DNA follows: TGTGCCAGCAGTTACATCAGGGGGCGGCAAGAGACCCAGTACTTC. It is translated as CASSYIRGRQETQYF.